The T cell receptor beta chain described here comes from a study of T cell responses to AZD1222 COVID-19 vaccine. Study observations and caveats: Nearly half of spike-specific TCRs reportedly go after variant regions that carry no mutations. Once two AZD1222 doses were given, Spike-specific TCR breadth and depth went up.

V was cut by 5 bases and J by 0 bases, with 17 bases left in between. The CDR3 sequence is 16 residues long. CDR1 is SGHRS and CDR2 is YFSETQ in the germline V gene. In the case of this clone: As yet, its antigen is unknown.

Sequencing used immunoSEQ multiplex PCR; TCRdb keeps in-frame clones, though not all of them. This table has more than 100,000 clones, about 91% appearing once. This TCR derives from an adult who received the AZD1222 COVID-19 vaccine. The sample in question was peripheral blood, obtained 28 days after the second AZD1222 dose. V and J are TRBV5-1 and TRBJ1-2; a weak D match, TRBD1 (5 bases). This CDR3 is CASSGVGAIANYGYTF. The CDR3 DNA sequence: TGCGCCAGCAGTGGGGTCGGGGCTATAGCTAACTATGGCTACACCTTC.